Sequencing of this T cell receptor beta chain was carried out in a study of CD8+ T cells in alopecia areata. This sample's treatment: oral pan-JAK inhibitor, 5-10 mg twice daily. Following extraction, RNA underwent reverse transcription to cDNA, which served as the sequencing template. The assay was immunoSEQ multiplex PCR, and TCRdb's table has in-frame clones only and misses some. The sample yields roughly 40,000 clones, 50% to 70% seen once. Here the sequenced sample was CD8+ T cells sorted from blood, taken at week 4, from a patient treated with tofacitinib. The origin of this receptor is a human donor with alopecia areata.

Here the CDR3 DNA reads TGTGCCACCGGGACAGAATCCTACGAGCAGTACTTC. It encodes CATGTESYEQYF. J is TRBJ2-7 and V is TRBV15, with 7 bases that match TRBD1. This CDR3 comprises 12 residues. Unmatched junction bases numbered 2, after V lost 8 bases and J lost 1 base. Germline V lookup: CDR1 LNHNV, CDR2 YYDKDF (reference sequence).